This T cell receptor beta chain was recovered during a study of glioma-infiltrating T cells. Findings and caveats of the study: Gliomas, especially low-grade, showed above-expected tissue-blood divergence; non-neoplastic patients showed below.

Amplification of TCR alpha and beta CDR3 regions from RNA used iRepertoire nested multiplex PCR. For one-step reverse transcription and amplification, 100-400 ng of tissue mRNA or PBMC total RNA was used. TCRdb analysed the multiplex PCR reads with MiXCR anew, one entry per CDR3 protein. The sample contains 150,000 to 200,000 distinct CDR3 sequences, over 30% of which appear only once. There are many counts of this clonotype. Its antigen remains unknown. The V end was cut by 1 base, the J end by 5 bases, with 8 bases between. The CDR3 is made up of 13 amino acids. Sequenced sample: glioma tissue, nonneoplastic brain tissue, or PBMCs (not recorded which). J is TRBJ1-1 and V is TRBV12-3 or TRBV12-4; no definite D call. This receptor was obtained from a human donor with low-grade glioma or glioblastoma, undergoing nonglioma brain surgery, or in good health (not recorded which). The CDR3 DNA is TGTGCCAGCAGTTTAGGGGCGAGGACTGAAGCTTTCTTT. It specifies CASSLGARTEAFF.